One sample yielded the 23 T cell receptor beta chains listed below, sequenced in a study of spatial heterogeneity in lung cancer. TCRdb re-called the 5' RACE reads with MiXCR, one entry per CDR3 protein. The sample consists of under 85,000 distinct CDR3 sequences, under 8.5% of them appearing once. Time point denoted: sample taken at primary tumor resection. The source material was PBMCs, sampled at surgery. The receptors come from a male donor with early-stage non-small cell lung cancer.

This clonotype was seen many times. V and J are TRBV7-3 and TRBJ1-2, with D tentatively TRBD1 (5 bases). The CDR3 has 13 amino acids. V lost 5 bases and J 6 bases, leaving 13 bases between the germline ends. CDR1 SGHTA and CDR2 FQGTGA come from the germline V gene. The CDR3 region has the DNA TGTGCCAGCAGCCCCGGGGCAGGCGATGGCTACACCTTC. Its translation: CASSPGAGDGYTF.

This clonotype was counted a few times. The V and J genes are TRBV6-1 and TRBJ1-4, with D possibly TRBD1 on 5 matching bases. Germline-derived CDR1 and CDR2 are MNHNS and SASEGT. The CDR3 has 16 residues. Trimming removed 4 bases from V and 7 bases from J, with 19 bases in between. Here the CDR3 reads CASSADPGQGGEKLFF. CDR3 DNA: TGTGCCAGCAGTGCCGACCCGGGCCAGGGAGGTGAAAAACTGTTTTTT.

At least ten counts were recorded for this clonotype. The V call is TRBV30, the J call TRBJ2-4, with a weak D call TRBD1 (6 bases). Trimming pared 7 bases from V and 0 bases from J, leaving 13 bases between. Germline CDR1 reads GTSNPN; CDR2 reads SVGIG (reference sequence). This CDR3 is built from 14 residues. The CDR3 loop is CALGQLVAKNIQYF. The CDR3 DNA sequence: TGTGCCTTAGGACAGCTCGTAGCCAAAAACATTCAGTACTTC.

V usage is TRBV6-5 and J usage is TRBJ2-7; weak D call: TRBD1 (5 bases). The CDR3 has 13 residues. Germline CDR1 reads MNHEY; CDR2 reads SVGAGI. The V and J ends lost 5 bases and 6 bases respectively, with 14 bases between them. In nucleotides, the CDR3 is TGTGCCAGCAGTCCGCCGGGCAGGGCCGAGCAGTACTTC. Translation: CASSPPGRAEQYF.

The table lists this clonotype with many counts. This chain uses TRBV6-6 with TRBJ2-1; tentatively, D is TRBD1 (5 bases). Germline-derived CDR1 and CDR2 are MNHNY and SVGAGI (reference sequence). The CDR3 runs to 13 residues. V gave up 4 bases and J gave up 4 bases, with 8 bases separating them. CDR3 nucleotide sequence: TGTGCCAGCAGTTGGACACAATACAATGAGCAGTTCTTC. Translating gives CASSWTQYNEQFF.

J is TRBJ2-5 and V is TRBV24-1, with 7 bases aligning to TRBD2. This CDR3 contains 17 residues. The trim removed 1 base at V and 3 bases at J, leaving 10 bases unmatched. The germline V gene has CDR1 KGHDR and CDR2 SFDVKD. The CDR3 sequence is CATSDLGQASGKETQYF. The CDR3 DNA follows: TGTGCCACCAGTGATTTAGGCCAGGCTAGCGGCAAAGAGACCCAGTACTTC.

This clonotype was picked up many times. The genes are TRBV7-2 and TRBJ2-1; D unresolved. V gave up 0 bases and J gave up 2 bases, with 5 bases separating them. This CDR3 region has 14 residues. Per germline, CDR1 SGHTA and CDR2 FQGNSA. The CDR3 loop is CASSLAIAYNEQFF. The CDR3 DNA is TGTGCCAGCAGCTTAGCGATCGCCTACAATGAGCAGTTCTTC.

This clonotype was found many times. V is TRBV6-2 or TRBV6-3 and J is TRBJ1-1, with a tentative D call TRBD1 (6 bases). The CDR3 is 14 amino acids. V lost 4 bases, J lost 8 bases, and 17 bases lay in between. In germline, CDR1 is MNHEY, CDR2 SVGEGT. This CDR3 reads CASSFDRPTGEAFF. CDR3 nucleotide sequence: TGTGCCAGCAGTTTCGACAGGCCCACCGGGGAAGCTTTCTTT.

This clonotype has just a few counts. The gene calls are TRBV5-1 and TRBJ1-1; a weak D match, TRBD1 (6 bases). Germline V lookup: CDR1 SGHRS, CDR2 YFSETQ. The CDR3 is made up of 15 amino acids. V gave up 1 base and J gave up 3 bases, with 13 bases separating them. The CDR3 DNA sequence: TGCGCCAGCAGCTTGACAGGGATTCAGGACACTGAAGCTTTCTTT. The encoded protein is CASSLTGIQDTEAFF. The entire variable domain, with the rest obtained from reference TRBV5-1 and TRBJ1-1, is as follows: KAGVTQTPRYLIKTRGQQVTLSCSPISGHRSVSWYQQTPGQGLQFLFEYFSETQRNKGNFPGRFSGRQFSNSRSEMNVSTLELGDSALYLCASSLTGIQDTEAFFGQGTRLTVV.

As concerns this clonotype: With a much larger clone just one base away, this may be a read error. V usage is TRBV6-2 or TRBV6-3 and J usage is TRBJ2-6, with D possibly TRBD2 on 5 matching bases. The CDR3 runs 16 residues. The germline gives CDR1 MNHEY, CDR2 SVGEGT. Trimming took off 5 bases at V and 2 bases at J, with 13 bases between the two ends. The CDR3 DNA is TGTGCCAGCAGTGGACTGGCTCCACCTGGGGCCAACGTCCTGACTTTC. Protein: CASSGLAPPGANVLTF.

This clonotype was recorded many times. Written as DNA, the CDR3 is TGTGCCAGCAGCAAAACAGGGGACTCCTACAATGAGCAGTTCTTC. Protein: CASSKTGDSYNEQFF. This chain connects TRBV7-2 to TRBJ2-1, with 7 bases that match TRBD1. Per the germline V gene, CDR1 is SGHTA and CDR2 is FQGNSA. The CDR3 covers 15 residues. Unmatched junction bases numbered 4, after V lost 5 bases and J lost 0 bases.

This chain joins TRBV5-1 and TRBJ2-7; 14 nucleotides line up with TRBD2. The CDR3 consists of 19 residues. Germline V gene sequence: CDR1 SGHRS, CDR2 YFSETQ. Trimming at V came to 0 bases and at J to 2 bases, leaving 10 bases not matched to a gene. CDR3 in amino acids: CASSLARGLAGDGTYEQYF. CDR3 sequence (DNA): TGCGCCAGCAGCTTGGCCCGGGGACTAGCGGGAGATGGGACCTACGAGCAGTACTTC.

This clonotype was seen at least ten times. V is TRBV5-6 and J is TRBJ1-2, with TRBD1 matching over 9 bases. The germline CDR1 and CDR2 sequences are SGHDT and YYEEEE. V lost 4 bases to trimming and J lost 2 bases; unmatched junction nucleotides: 6. The CDR3 extends over 15 amino acids. CDR3 sequence: CASSLGQGYNYGYTF. In DNA form, the CDR3 reads TGTGCCAGCAGCCTAGGACAGGGGTACAACTATGGCTACACCTTC.

As concerns this clonotype: Just one base apart from a much larger clone, this may be a read error. V and J are TRBV7-2 and TRBJ1-2; tentative D call: TRBD1 (6 bases). Trimming stripped 4 bases from V and 10 bases from J, with 16 bases between. The CDR3 is 13 residues long. Germline V lookup: CDR1 SGHTA, CDR2 FQGNSA. The CDR3 coding sequence is TGTGCCAGCAGCTATGTGAAGGGGGATGACTACACCTTC. This encodes CASSYVKGDDYTF. Based on the CDR3 plus reference TRBV7-2 and TRBJ1-2, the full variable domain is GAGVSQSPSNKVTEKGKDVELRCDPISGHTALYWYRQSLGQGLEFLIYFQGNSAPDKSGLPSDRFSAERTGGSVSTLTIQRTQQEDSAVYLCASSYVKGDDYTFGSGTRLTVV.

This clonotype was seen repeatedly, ten times or more. This chain uses TRBV20-1 with TRBJ2-3; possible D gene TRBD2, 6 bases. Between the trimmed V and J ends, which lost 3 bases and 1 base, there was a span of 23 bases. The length of the CDR3 is 18 residues. Germline V lookup: CDR1 DFQATT, CDR2 SNEGSKA (reference sequence). The CDR3 region has the DNA TGCAGTGCTAGTAACTTTGGCGGGGTGACGCCGGGCACAGATACGCAGTATTTT. Translated: CSASNFGGVTPGTDTQYF.

This clonotype has a handful of counts. The chain recombines TRBV6-1 with TRBJ1-5; D may be TRBD1 (5 bases). Trimming removed 0 bases at V and 0 bases at J, with 6 bases between. Germline CDR1 MNHNS, CDR2 SASEGT. The CDR3 spans 15 residues. For the CDR3, the DNA is TGTGCCAGCAGTGAAGCAGACAGTAGCAATCAGCCCCAGCATTTT. Translation: CASSEADSSNQPQHF.

At least ten counts were recorded for this clonotype. V gene TRBV5-1 combines with J gene TRBJ1-4; D is possibly TRBD1 (6 bases). CDR1 and CDR2 (germline): SGHRS, YFSETQ. The CDR3 is 15 residues long. Trimming removed 5 bases from V and 2 bases from J, with 13 bases in between. CDR3 nucleotides: TGCGCCAGCAGTCCGGGGGCCGGGACTAATGAAAAACTGTTTTTT. It yields the protein CASSPGAGTNEKLFF.

The V gene is TRBV27, the J gene TRBJ1-5; a possible D gene is TRBD1 (6 bases). The CDR3 totals 15 residues. V gave up 5 bases and J gave up 4 bases, with 15 bases separating them. Germline V gene sequence: CDR1 MNHEY, CDR2 SMNVEV (reference sequence). For the CDR3, the DNA is TGTGCCAGCAGTCAACAACAGGGAGTTAATCAGCCCCAGCATTTT. Its protein product is CASSQQQGVNQPQHF.

As for this clonotype: Being one base from a much bigger clone, this may be a read error. V and J are TRBV23-1 and TRBJ1-4; no reliable D call. TRBV23-1 is reported as an ORF; its role is uncertain. This CDR3 spans 13 amino acids. The CDR3 DNA sequence: TGCGCCAGCAGTCAATCCACGGAGGAAATACTGTTTTTT. It is translated as CASSQSTEEILFF.

As for this clonotype: This could be a read error, since a much larger clone is one nucleotide away. The rearrangement uses TRBV5-6 and TRBJ2-1; D gene uncertain. The CDR3 consists of 13 residues. Trimming cost V 10 bases and J 2 bases, with 13 bases left between them. CDR1 is SGHDT, CDR2 YYEEEE, per germline. As DNA, the CDR3 is TGTGCCGGCCAGAGAAGGGCCTACAATGAGCAGTTCTTC. Encoded protein: CAGQRRAYNEQFF.

CDR3 sequence: CASSLVTDSYEQYF. The CDR3 DNA reads TGCGCCAGCAGCTTGGTGACAGATTCCTACGAGCAGTACTTC. The gene calls are TRBV5-1 and TRBJ2-7; possibly TRBD1 for D (5 bases). V lost 0 bases and J 1 base, leaving 8 bases between the germline ends. Germline V gene sequence: CDR1 SGHRS, CDR2 YFSETQ. This CDR3 contains 14 residues. Full variable domain (rest looked up from reference TRBV5-1 and TRBJ2-7): KAGVTQTPRYLIKTRGQQVTLSCSPISGHRSVSWYQQTPGQGLQFLFEYFSETQRNKGNFPGRFSGRQFSNSRSEMNVSTLELGDSALYLCASSLVTDSYEQYFGPGTRLTVT.

The table lists this clonotype with many counts. This sequence joins TRBV4-2 and TRBJ2-2, with D unclear. Germline V CDR1 and CDR2: LGHNA, YNFKEQ. The V end lost 0 bases, the J end lost 4 bases, and 9 bases lay between the germline ends. This CDR3 spans 15 amino acids. The CDR3 nucleotides read TGTGCCAGCAGCCAAGATAGGGTTGGCACCGGGGAGCTGTTTTTT. This sequence encodes CASSQDRVGTGELFF.

As concerns this clonotype: This may come from a read error, since a much larger clone is one base off. The chain couples TRBV20-1 to TRBJ2-7; tentatively, D is TRBD1 (6 bases). CDR3 length: 14 amino acids. Germline lookup yields CDR1 DFQATT and CDR2 SNEGSKA (reference sequence). CDR3 in amino acids: CNASQAGATHEQYF. The DNA for the CDR3 is TGCAATGCTAGCCAGGCAGGGGCAACCCACGAGCAGTACTTC.